This T cell receptor (beta chain) is from a study of cytomegalovirus exposure and HLA in healthy donors. Study-level background: The Caucasian-associated ancestry cluster contained around four fifths of the roughly 370 genotyped donors. Study-wide points: Associated with cytomegalovirus, according to the listing, were fewer than 200 TCR beta chains. CMV serostatus was the only recorded immune exposure for donors. For most TCR beta V segments, an earlier analysis put the productive rate at about 90% or about 30% of the time.

The CDR3 is made up of 15 amino acids. The V and J ends lost 6 bases and 6 bases, in that order; junction bases with no gene match: 10. Germline assignment: CDR1 LNHNV and CDR2 YYDKDF (reference sequence). Turning to this clone: Its cognate antigen is unknown.

60 Vbeta and 13 Jbeta primers were used in PCR. Measured with immunoSEQ multiplex PCR; TCRdb has only the in-frame clones, and not every one. The sample lists about 160,000 clones; 80% to 85% were seen once. The receptor's source is a man between 18 and 29 years old in good health and CMV-seronegative. The chain has TRBV15 and TRBJ2-1, with 8 nucleotides matching TRBD2. Sequencing was carried out using PBMCs. The CDR3 coding sequence is TGTGCCACCAGGATACCGGGACTAGAATCCAATGAGCAGTTCTTC. It specifies CATRIPGLESNEQFF. Filled out from reference TRBV15 and TRBJ2-1, the complete variable domain reads DAMVIQNPRYQVTQFGKPVTLSCSQTLNHNVMYWYQQKSSQAPKLLFHYYDKDFNNEADTPDNFQSRRPNTSFCFLDIRSPGLGDTAMYLCATRIPGLESNEQFFGPGTRLTVL.